Following are 25 T cell receptor beta chains from one sample sequenced in a study of CD8 T cells in ankylosing spondylitis. From the 5' RACE reads, TCRdb called clonotypes with MiXCR, one entry per CDR3 protein. The sample includes fewer than 200,000 distinct CDR3 sequences, approximately 10% seen only once; the top ten take more than 12%. Sequenced sample: blood, either unsorted or a sorted T cell fraction (not recorded which). The receptors here all came from a female donor with ankylosing spondylitis or in good health (not recorded which).

The gene calls are TRBV23-1 and TRBJ1-5; D gene ambiguous. TRBV23-1 carries the ORF label, with uncertain function. V was pared by 0 bases and J by 4 bases, with 10 bases between. The CDR3 totals 15 residues. CDR3 nucleotides: TGCGCCAGCAGTCAATCGTCCCGAGGGAATCAGCCCCAGCATTTT. Translating gives CASSQSSRGNQPQHF.

The chain links TRBV5-6 to TRBJ1-2; D not certain. The CDR3 covers 17 residues. Germline V CDR1 and CDR2: SGHDT, YYEEEE. V was cut by 0 bases and J by 6 bases, with 21 bases left in between. The DNA of the CDR3 is TGTGCCAGCAGCTTGGCAGTCGAGTCGGTGGATCTGAATGGCTACACCTTC. It codes for CASSLAVESVDLNGYTF.

This clonotype has ten or more counts. This rearrangement joins TRBV20-1 to TRBJ2-1, with D possibly being TRBD2 (5 bases). This CDR3 region has 15 residues. The ends were cut back, 5 bases at V and 7 bases at J, with 21 bases in the middle. Looked up from germline, CDR1 is DFQATT and CDR2 is SNEGSKA (reference sequence). The CDR3 reads CSAPSQGGLTNEQFF. CDR3 in DNA: TGCAGTGCTCCTTCTCAAGGTGGACTCACAAATGAGCAGTTCTTC.

This clonotype showed up many times. The CDR3 nucleotides are TGCAGTGCTAGAGGAAGGGGGCCCGTATACCTTTCACCCCTCCACTTT. Amino acids: CSARGRGPVYLSPLHF. The chain employs TRBV20-1 and TRBJ1-6; 7 nucleotides agree with TRBD1. The CDR3 loop spans 16 amino acids. The germline gives CDR1 DFQATT, CDR2 SNEGSKA (reference sequence). The V and J ends lost 1 base and 9 bases, in that order; junction bases with no gene match: 12.

There are many counts of this clonotype. The rearrangement joins TRBV13 to TRBJ2-1; possibly TRBD1 for D (5 bases). Germline V gene data show CDR1 as PRHDT and CDR2 as FYEKMQ (reference sequence). V was cut by 2 bases and J by 8 bases, with 13 bases left in between. CDR3 length equals 14 residues. CDR3 DNA: TGTGCCAGCAGCTTATGGGGCAGCTCGGATGAGCAGTTCTTC. Translating gives CASSLWGSSDEQFF.

The V call is TRBV13, the J call TRBJ2-1; no clear D. The CDR3 covers 15 residues. Germline V gene lookup returns CDR1 PRHDT and CDR2 FYEKMQ (reference sequence). V gave up 6 bases and J gave up 5 bases, with 17 bases separating them. The DNA for the CDR3 is TGTGCCAGCAGTTACGGCCGCGCCCGGGACAATGAGCAGTTCTTC. This gives the protein CASSYGRARDNEQFF.

The CDR3 DNA follows: TGTGCCAGCAGCTTAGAACGGGGAGTGAACACTGAAGCTTTCTTT. Amino acids: CASSLERGVNTEAFF. V and J are TRBV7-9 and TRBJ1-1, with D unresolved. The germline CDR1 and CDR2 sequences are SEHNR and FQNEAQ (reference sequence). This CDR3 region has 15 residues. Trimming took 1 base from V and 0 from J, leaving 9 bases between them.

This clonotype showed up just a few times. The chain joins TRBV2 to TRBJ2-7; 9 bases line up with TRBD2. The V gene's germline CDR1 is SNHLY and CDR2 FYNNEI. The CDR3 length is 15 residues. The ends lost 6 bases at V and 2 bases at J; junction bases unmatched: 8. For the CDR3, the DNA is TGTGCCAGCAGAGACGGGACTAGCAGAACCTACGAGCAGTACTTC. Translating gives CASRDGTSRTYEQYF. The variable domain in full, completed from reference TRBV2 and TRBJ2-7, reads EPEVTQTPSHQVTQMGQEVILRCVPISNHLYFYWYRQILGQKVEFLVSFYNNEISEKSEIFDDQFSVERPDGSNFTLKIRSTKLEDSAMYFCASRDGTSRTYEQYFGPGTRLTVT.

The chain joins TRBV7-9 to TRBJ1-6; D gene uncertain. The CDR3 runs to 16 residues. From germline, CDR1 is SEHNR and CDR2 FQNEAQ (reference sequence). Trimming cost V 4 bases and J 3 bases, with 13 bases left between them. Written as DNA, the CDR3 is TGTGCCAGCAGCTCCAAGGAAGGGAACTATAATTCACCCCTCCACTTT. Translated, it gives CASSSKEGNYNSPLHF.

There are a few counts of this clonotype. V gene TRBV14 combines with J gene TRBJ1-2; D remains ambiguous. Germline V gives CDR1 SGHDN, CDR2 FVKESK. V was pared by 5 bases and J by 1 base, with 11 bases between. This CDR3 spans 14 amino acids. The CDR3 coding sequence is TGTGCCAGCAGCAGCCTAACAGATAACTATGGCTACACCTTC. It translates to CASSSLTDNYGYTF.

The count of this clonotype is one. The rearrangement uses TRBV12-3 or TRBV12-4 and TRBJ2-5; 7 bases align to TRBD2. The CDR3 totals 13 residues. J lost 2 bases, V lost 6 bases, and 3 bases had no gene match. This CDR3 reads CASRSAGQETQYF. The CDR3 DNA reads TGTGCCAGCAGGTCAGCGGGACAAGAGACCCAGTACTTC.

This clonotype has a count of ten or more. The chain joins TRBV20-1 to TRBJ2-3; 9 nucleotides line up with TRBD2. The CDR3 has 12 residues. Unmatched junction bases numbered 1, after V lost 0 bases and J lost 9 bases. The V gene's germline CDR1 is DFQATT and CDR2 SNEGSKA (reference sequence). The CDR3 region is CSARDLAGTQYF. For the CDR3, the DNA is TGCAGTGCTAGAGATCTAGCGGGAACGCAGTATTTT.

This sequence joins TRBV28 and TRBJ2-7; D is possibly TRBD1 (5 bases). CDR3 length: 14 residues. Per the germline V gene, CDR1 is MDHEN and CDR2 is SYDVKM. V lost 6 bases, J lost 2 bases, and 14 bases lay in between. DNA of the CDR3: TGTGCCAGCAGGCTAGGCAGGGCGACCTACGAGCAGTACTTC. It encodes CASRLGRATYEQYF.

The chain recombines TRBV6-1 with TRBJ2-2; 12 bases are shared with TRBD2. Per the germline V gene, CDR1 is MNHNS and CDR2 is SASEGT. Germline trimming cut 6 bases from V and 5 bases from J; bases unmatched to any gene: 4. The CDR3 has 15 amino acids. The CDR3 loop reads CASRAGLAGTGELFF. Here the CDR3 DNA reads TGTGCCAGCAGGGCCGGACTAGCGGGAACCGGGGAGCTGTTTTTT.

The chain employs TRBV7-2 and TRBJ2-3; weak D call: TRBD2 (5 bases). Germline CDR1 SGHTA, CDR2 FQGNSA. The germline V and J ends were trimmed by 4 bases and 2 bases, with 16 bases remaining between them. The length of the CDR3 is 16 residues. CDR3 sequence (DNA): TGTGCCAGCAGCTCCCCTAAAGGGAGATACACAGATACGCAGTATTTT. Residues: CASSSPKGRYTDTQYF. Supplemented by reference TRBV7-2 and TRBJ2-3, the full variable domain reads GAGVSQSPSNKVTEKGKDVELRCDPISGHTALYWYRQSLGQGLEFLIYFQGNSAPDKSGLPSDRFSAERTGGSVSTLTIQRTQQEDSAVYLCASSSPKGRYTDTQYFGPGTRLTVL.

The sample holds a few counts of this clonotype. This rearrangement joins TRBV29-1 to TRBJ2-1; 16 bases line up with TRBD2. Per the germline V gene, CDR1 is SQVTM and CDR2 is ANQGSEA. The CDR3 is 17 amino acids. V gave up 3 bases and J gave up 4 bases; unmatched junction bases: 6. CDR3 nucleotide sequence: TGCAGCGTTGACCCGGGGACTAGCGGGAGGGGGTACAATGAGCAGTTCTTC. Protein product: CSVDPGTSGRGYNEQFF.

The rearrangement uses TRBV20-1 and TRBJ2-2, with D unresolved. Germline CDR1 DFQATT, CDR2 SNEGSKA (reference sequence). The CDR3 length is 13 residues. Trimming left V 4 bases short and J 0 bases short, with 6 bases between. The CDR3, as DNA: TGCAGTGCTATACTCCCGAACACCGGGGAGCTGTTTTTT. Translated: CSAILPNTGELFF.

This clonotype was picked up a small number of times. The DNA of the CDR3 is TGCGCCAGCAGTCAACCCCGAAGAAAGATCTACAATGAGCAGTTCTTC. Its protein is CASSQPRRKIYNEQFF. The chain employs TRBV23-1 and TRBJ2-1, with D hard to call. TRBV23-1 is classed as an ORF, of uncertain function. The CDR3 is 16 residues long. Between the trimmed V and J ends, which lost 2 bases and 3 bases, there was a span of 14 bases.

This clonotype was observed at least ten times. V is TRBV29-1 and J is TRBJ2-1, with 11 bases that match TRBD2. The CDR3 has 18 residues. CDR1 is SQVTM, CDR2 ANQGSEA, per germline. The ends lost 4 bases at V and 1 base at J; junction bases unmatched: 12. The CDR3: CSVGGSLIAGGSYNEQFF. CDR3 bases: TGCAGCGTTGGGGGTTCACTCATAGCGGGAGGGTCCTACAATGAGCAGTTCTTC.

This clonotype occurred many times. J is TRBJ2-1 and V is TRBV5-1; D possibly corresponds to TRBD1 (6 bases). The CDR3 spans 16 residues. V was pared by 0 bases and J by 0 bases, with 10 bases between. Germline CDR1 SGHRS, CDR2 YFSETQ. DNA for the CDR3: TGCGCCAGCAGCTTGGCCGGGACAAACTCCTACAATGAGCAGTTCTTC. This translates into CASSLAGTNSYNEQFF.

This clonotype was found many times. The chain recombines TRBV7-9 with TRBJ2-1; TRBD2 matches 13 bases. The CDR3 is 13 amino acids. Losses at the gene ends were 3 bases for V and 15 bases for J; bases not matched to a gene: 5. The germline CDR1 and CDR2 sequences are SEHNR and FQNEAQ (reference sequence). CDR3 region: CASSFTSGRARFF. The CDR3 DNA reads TGTGCCAGCAGCTTCACTAGCGGGAGGGCCCGGTTCTTC. The full variable domain, with the rest looked up from reference TRBV7-9 and TRBJ2-1, is DTGVSQNPRHKITKRGQNVTFRCDPISEHNRLYWYRQTLGQGPEFLTYFQNEAQLEKSRLLSDRFSAERPKGSFSTLEIQRTEQGDSAMYLCASSFTSGRARFFGPGTRLTVL.

The chain has TRBV25-1 and TRBJ1-4, with 8 bases fitting TRBD1. The CDR3 contains 18 residues. Unmatched junction bases numbered 12, after V lost 0 bases and J lost 6 bases. Germline CDR1 and CDR2: MGHDK and SYGVNS. CDR3 region: CASSEYFGGRGLHEKLFF. The CDR3 DNA follows: TGTGCCAGCAGTGAATATTTCGGGGGCAGGGGGCTTCATGAAAAACTGTTTTTT.

V usage is TRBV5-4 and J usage is TRBJ2-7, with a tentative D call TRBD2 (5 bases). The germline V and J ends were trimmed by 0 bases and 0 bases, with 7 bases remaining between them. The CDR3 length is 14 residues. Germline V gives CDR1 SGHNT, CDR2 YYREEE (reference sequence). CDR3 nucleotide sequence: TGTGCCAGCAGCTTGGTACGGGGCTCCTACGAGCAGTACTTC. Its protein product is CASSLVRGSYEQYF.

This rearrangement joins TRBV6-2 or TRBV6-3 to TRBJ2-4; D possibly corresponds to TRBD2 (6 bases). CDR3 size: 18 residues. Trimming stripped 3 bases from V and 0 bases from J, with 18 bases between. Germline values: CDR1 MNHEY, CDR2 SVGEGT. CDR3 sequence (DNA): TGTGCCAGCAGTTATGTCGGAGGGCAGGACCTAGCCAAAAACATTCAGTACTTC. Translated, it gives CASSYVGGQDLAKNIQYF.

This clonotype was observed many times. The chain recombines TRBV20-1 with TRBJ2-1; TRBD2 matches at 7 bases. Trimming removed 6 bases from V and 7 bases from J; junction bases left unmatched: 6. CDR3 length equals 12 residues. Germline assignment: CDR1 DFQATT and CDR2 SNEGSKA (reference sequence). The CDR3 protein is CSAFTRGNEQFF. CDR3 in DNA: TGCAGTGCGTTCACGCGGGGGAATGAGCAGTTCTTC.